A selection of T cell receptor beta chains follows, all from one sample in a study of T cell responses to AZD1222 COVID-19 vaccine. Produced via immunoSEQ multiplex PCR; TCRdb's table is partial and in-frame only. The profile shows about 96,000 clones, around nine tenths of them singletons. This material consisted of peripheral blood, taken on day 0 of MenACWY control vaccination. These receptors were obtained from an adult in good health. CDR3s include the opening cysteine and the closing phenylalanine or tryptophan. The D gene is left open where the match is weak. Clone size is given for some rows only: seen once, a few or many times, or a class if the clone is expanded.

j_call clone_size v_call d_call cdr3_nt cdr3_aa
TRBJ2-2 NA TRBV19 TRBD1 TGTGCCAGTAGTGAAGGGGGCAGACCCGCCGGCACCGGGGAGCTGTTTTTT CASSEGGRPAGTGELFF
TRBJ2-7 NA TRBV5-1 NA TGCGCCAGCAGCTTGGAAGCAGGGCGTGAGCAGTACTTC CASSLEAGREQYF
TRBJ2-3 NA TRBV4-2 NA TGTGCCAGCAGCCAAGATTTTCTACTAGCCGGGGCAGATACGCAGTATTTT CASSQDFLLAGADTQYF
TRBJ2-2 once TRBV10-1 TRBD2 TGCGCCAGCAGTGAAGCTGGGGAGGGAACCGGGGAGCTGTTTTTT CASSEAGEGTGELFF
TRBJ2-3 NA TRBV10-3 NA TGTGCCATCAGTGTGCAGGGTGACACAGATACGCAGTATTTT CAISVQGDTDTQYF
TRBJ2-7 NA TRBV9 TRBD1 TGTGCCAGCAGCGTCGGGACAGGGAGCTCCTACGAGCAGTACTTC CASSVGTGSSYEQYF
TRBJ1-1 NA TRBV7-9 NA TGTGCCAGCAGCCTCGGGACAACGAACACTGAAGCTTTCTTT CASSLGTTNTEAFF
TRBJ2-3 NA TRBV7-9 NA TGTGCCAGCAGCTTAGGTGGGGTAGTGACAGATACGCAGTATTTT CASSLGGVVTDTQYF
TRBJ1-1 NA TRBV7-3 NA TGTGCCAGCAGCTTGCTAGGGGATCCCACTGAAGCTTTCTTT CASSLLGDPTEAFF
TRBJ2-5 NA TRBV5-1 NA TGCGCCAGCACCCCCCTGGCGGCGGATACCCAGTACTTC CASTPLAADTQYF
TRBJ1-2 NA TRBV3-1/TRBV3-2 NA TGTGCCAGCAGCCAAGAGAGTAACGAAGGGCATGGCTACACCTTC CASSQESNEGHGYTF
TRBJ2-7 NA TRBV19 NA TGTGCCAGTAGTATAGGCCACAGCCCCTCCTACGAGCAGTACTTC CASSIGHSPSYEQYF
TRBJ2-3 NA TRBV5-4 TRBD1 TGTGCCAGCAGCTTGGAACAGGGGGTCGGTACGCAGTATTTT CASSLEQGVGTQYF
TRBJ1-5 NA TRBV18 NA TGTGCCAGCTCACCAGAGGTACCGACTGAGCCCCAGCATTTT CASSPEVPTEPQHF
TRBJ1-2 NA TRBV4-2 NA TGTGCCAGCAGCCAAGATCAGGGCAGGGTAAGCGACGGCTACACCTTC CASSQDQGRVSDGYTF
TRBJ2-5 NA TRBV5-5 NA TGTGCCAGCAGCTTGCTGGGGACATCCCAAGAGACCCAGTACTTC CASSLLGTSQETQYF
TRBJ2-1 NA TRBV5-1 NA TGCGCCAGCAGCTTGGGGGTTGTGGATGAGCAGTTCTTC CASSLGVVDEQFF
TRBJ1-1 few TRBV7-9 TRBD1 TGTGCCAGCAGCCCCGGGACAGTGCTCCAAGCTTTCTTT CASSPGTVLQAFF
TRBJ1-2 NA TRBV9 NA TGTGCCAGCGTCAGGGTTACGGGCGGCTACACCTTC CASVRVTGGYTF
TRBJ1-1 NA TRBV25-1 NA TGTGCCAGCAGTGACGGGCAGCCTTTCGGAGCTTTCTTT CASSDGQPFGAFF
TRBJ2-7 NA TRBV18 NA TGTGCCAGCTCACCACCGGGACGGGCGCACGAGCAGTACTTC CASSPPGRAHEQYF
TRBJ1-3 NA TRBV28 TRBD1 TGTGCCAGCAGTTTCCTAGCAGGGGGTGGCTCTGGAAACACCATATATTTT CASSFLAGGGSGNTIYF
TRBJ2-7 NA TRBV9 NA TGTGCCAGCAGCGTAGGGCGGGGAAGCGAGCAGTACTTC CASSVGRGSEQYF
TRBJ1-5 few TRBV19 NA TGTGCCAGTAGAGGCCGGAGGGGGGCGCAGCCCCAGCATTTT CASRGRRGAQPQHF
TRBJ2-2 NA TRBV6-5 NA TGTGCCAGCACTCCACGGCGGAGGGTTGGCGGGGAGCTGTTTTTT CASTPRRRVGGELFF